The 32 T cell receptor beta chains listed next were all sequenced from one sample in a study of PD-1 blockade in classical Hodgkin lymphoma. Patients all relapsed after autologous stem cell transplantation, and there was variation in brentuximab vedotin exposure. Repertoires were generated with immunoSEQ multiplex PCR, while TCRdb's copy carries only in-frame clones and drops some. This sample yields tens of thousands of clones, of which roughly 70% are seen a single time; over 25% belongs to the top ten. The specimen comprised peripheral blood mononuclear cells (PBMCs), sampled before the second cycle of nivolumab. The receptors come from a human donor with classical Hodgkin lymphoma.

This chain uses TRBV7-9 with TRBJ1-2; D possibly corresponds to TRBD1 (5 bases). The CDR3 totals 15 residues. Trimming left V 5 bases short and J 3 bases short, with 16 bases between. Per germline, CDR1 SEHNR and CDR2 FQNEAQ (reference sequence). CDR3 bases: TGTGCCAGCAGCCCTAATCAGGGAGAGGACTATGGCTACACCTTC. This gives the protein CASSPNQGEDYGYTF.

The gene calls are TRBV9 and TRBJ1-3; a weak D match, TRBD1 (5 bases). V dropped 5 bases and J dropped 1 base, with 13 bases sitting between them. The CDR3 has 15 residues. Germline CDR1 SGDLS, CDR2 YYNGEE. CDR3 in amino acids: CASSEEGLSGNTIYF. The CDR3 DNA follows: TGTGCCAGCAGTGAAGAGGGACTTTCTGGAAACACCATATATTTT.

A few counts support this clone. V and J are TRBV6-6 and TRBJ1-2, with 8 bases that match TRBD1. V trimming: 9 bases; J trimming: 7 bases; junction bases outside the gene matches: 13. CDR3 length equals 14 residues. Germline assignment: CDR1 MNHNY and CDR2 SVGAGI (reference sequence). The DNA for the CDR3 is TGTGCCAGTTCGGTAGGACAGGGACTGAGTGGCTACACCTTC. Amino acids: CASSVGQGLSGYTF.

The chain joins TRBV15 to TRBJ1-3; unclear D gene. V gave up 0 bases and J gave up 7 bases, with 22 bases separating them. The CDR3 totals 18 residues. Germline assignment: CDR1 LNHNV and CDR2 YYDKDF (reference sequence). The CDR3 here is CATSRDGRRHLKGNTIYF. The CDR3 DNA sequence: TGTGCCACCAGCAGAGACGGGAGACGGCACCTAAAGGGTAACACCATATATTTT.

This clone was detected only once. The rearrangement uses TRBV5-6 and TRBJ2-5, with D uncertain. V was trimmed by 0 bases and J by 7 bases, leaving 10 bases between them. Germline V gene lookup returns CDR1 SGHDT and CDR2 YYEEEE. The CDR3 loop spans 13 amino acids. CDR3 loop: CASSLAGPGTQYF. CDR3 bases: TGTGCCAGCAGCTTGGCCGGCCCTGGGACCCAGTACTTC.

The rearrangement uses TRBV27 and TRBJ2-7, with D possibly matching TRBD2 (6 bases). The V gene lost 7 bases and the J gene lost 3 bases, with 13 bases spanning the gap. Germline assignment: CDR1 MNHEY and CDR2 SMNVEV (reference sequence). The CDR3 has 13 amino acids. The CDR3 here is CASMRGINYEQYF. As DNA, the CDR3 is TGTGCCAGCATGCGGGGCATAAACTACGAGCAGTACTTC.

The chain links TRBV19 to TRBJ1-2; D ambiguous. This CDR3 has 14 residues. Germline V gene lookup returns CDR1 LNHDA and CDR2 SQIVND (reference sequence). The V and J ends lost 3 bases and 4 bases respectively, with 12 bases between them. The CDR3 coding sequence is TGTGCCAGTAGTATTTTGTCAGCCAGCTATGGCTACACCTTC. It encodes CASSILSASYGYTF.

The V call is TRBV11-2, the J call TRBJ2-3; D is unresolved. In germline, CDR1 is SGHAT, CDR2 FQNNGV. This CDR3 is 13 amino acids long. The V and J ends lost 2 bases and 2 bases respectively, with 5 bases between them. CDR3 loop: CASSLRITDTQYF. In DNA, the CDR3 is TGTGCCAGCAGCTTAAGGATCACAGATACGCAGTATTTT. Filled out from reference TRBV11-2 and TRBJ2-3, the complete variable domain reads EAGVAQSPRYKIIEKRQSVAFWCNPISGHATLYWYQQILGQGPKLLIQFQNNGVVDDSQLPKDRFSAERLKGVDSTLKIQPAKLEDSAVYLCASSLRITDTQYFGPGTRLTVL.

This clone was recorded a few times. The V and J genes are TRBV6-5 and TRBJ1-2; D unclear. The CDR3 spans 13 residues. CDR1 is MNHEY and CDR2 is SVGAGI in the germline V gene. Trimming took 6 bases from V and 6 from J, leaving 14 bases between them. The CDR3 DNA sequence: TGTGCCAGCAGGACCCAGGTTTGGGATGGCTACACCTTC. It encodes CASRTQVWDGYTF.

The chain uses TRBV7-2 and TRBJ1-1; 8 bases line up with TRBD1. Unmatched junction bases numbered 8, after V lost 4 bases and J lost 4 bases. CDR1 is SGHTA, CDR2 FQGNSA, per germline. CDR3 length: 15 residues. The CDR3 protein is CASSSTGGRSTEAFF. The CDR3 region has the DNA TGTGCCAGCAGCTCCACAGGGGGTAGAAGCACTGAAGCTTTCTTT.

The table lists this clone with many counts. This chain connects TRBV19 to TRBJ2-2; a possible D gene is TRBD2 (5 bases). V gave up 7 bases and J gave up 1 base, with 10 bases separating them. The CDR3 extends over 14 amino acids. The germline V gene has CDR1 LNHDA and CDR2 SQIVND (reference sequence). CDR3 residues: CASTRELNTGELFF. The CDR3 DNA follows: TGTGCCAGTACGAGGGAGCTGAACACCGGGGAGCTGTTTTTT.

The rearrangement joins TRBV5-4 to TRBJ2-2; 15 bases map to TRBD2. Per germline, CDR1 SGHNT and CDR2 YYREEE (reference sequence). The J segment lost 1 base and the V segment lost 4 bases, leaving 2 bases of the junction unmatched. The CDR3 length is 17 residues. The CDR3 sequence is CASSEGLAGGNTGELFF. Written as DNA, the CDR3 is TGTGCCAGCAGCGAGGGACTAGCGGGGGGGAACACCGGGGAGCTGTTTTTT.

This rearrangement joins TRBV6-6 to TRBJ2-7; D is unresolved. The V gene lost 4 bases and the J gene lost 2 bases, with 9 bases spanning the gap. Germline V gene lookup returns CDR1 MNHNY and CDR2 SVGAGI (reference sequence). The CDR3 runs to 13 residues. The CDR3 bases are TGTGCCAGCAGTTTACGGGTCGCCTACGAGCAGTACGTC. Amino acids: CASSLRVAYEQYV.

This chain uses TRBV4-1 with TRBJ1-1, with 9 bases aligning to TRBD1. Unmatched junction bases numbered 6, after V lost 6 bases and J lost 1 base. The CDR3 length is 15 residues. Germline V gene data show CDR1 as MGHRA and CDR2 as YSYEKL. The chain's CDR3 is CASRQTGGQNTEAFF. The CDR3 DNA sequence: TGCGCCAGCAGACAAACAGGGGGCCAGAACACTGAAGCTTTCTTT.

The chain couples TRBV5-8 to TRBJ2-2; no firm D call. The CDR3 covers 14 residues. V was cut by 0 bases and J by 1 base, with 4 bases left in between. Germline V gene sequence: CDR1 SGHTS, CDR2 YDEGEE. The CDR3 reads CASSLGLNTGELFF. The DNA of the CDR3 is TGTGCCAGCAGCTTGGGTTTGAACACCGGGGAGCTGTTTTTT.

This clone was seen a few times. V gene TRBV19 combines with J gene TRBJ1-6; tentatively, D is TRBD1 (6 bases). CDR1 LNHDA and CDR2 SQIVND come from the germline V gene (reference sequence). This CDR3 is 16 amino acids long. The V and J ends lost 8 bases and 5 bases respectively, with 19 bases between them. CDR3 nucleotides: TGTGCCAGTGGTCCCCCTTGGCAGGGGCATAATTCACCCCTCCACTTT. It translates to CASGPPWQGHNSPLHF.

This clone was counted once. The chain has TRBV28 and TRBJ1-1; the D is unclear. The CDR3 sequence is 15 residues long. Germline CDR1 reads MDHEN; CDR2 reads SYDVKM. V gave up 5 bases and J gave up 1 base, with 14 bases separating them. The DNA of the CDR3 is TGTGCCAGCAGTGAACCCCGGGCCGGGAACACTGAAGCTTTCTTT. Amino acids: CASSEPRAGNTEAFF.

This clone has just one count. The chain links TRBV9 to TRBJ1-4; D gene unclear. The CDR3 extends over 15 amino acids. From germline, CDR1 is SGDLS and CDR2 YYNGEE. With 3 bases removed from V and 0 bases from J, the gap between germline ends came to 9 bases. CDR3 in DNA: TGTGCCAGCAGCGCGCGGGGTGCAACTAATGAAAAACTGTTTTTT. Its protein is CASSARGATNEKLFF.

The chain employs TRBV20-1 and TRBJ2-5; D gene unclear. V shed 5 bases and J shed 3 bases, with 4 bases lying between them. From germline, CDR1 is DFQATT and CDR2 SNEGSKA (reference sequence). The CDR3 loop spans 10 amino acids. CDR3 protein: CSAVKETQYF. DNA of the CDR3: TGCAGTGCTGTAAAAGAGACCCAGTACTTC.

The chain links TRBV9 to TRBJ2-2, with 10 bases identical to TRBD1. The CDR3 is made up of 15 amino acids. V lost 3 bases, J lost 6 bases, and 5 bases stayed unmatched. Germline V gene data show CDR1 as SGDLS and CDR2 as YYNGEE. The CDR3 here is CASSGGQGGAGELFF. The CDR3 bases are TGTGCCAGCAGCGGTGGACAGGGGGGCGCCGGGGAGCTGTTTTTT.

This clone is a singleton in its sample. The chain couples TRBV15 to TRBJ1-3; D remains ambiguous. V lost 3 bases and J 0 bases, leaving 12 bases between the germline ends. Germline CDR1 and CDR2: LNHNV and YYDKDF (reference sequence). This CDR3 contains 16 residues. The CDR3 region is CATSRGWEASGNTIYF. For the CDR3, the DNA is TGTGCCACCAGCAGGGGTTGGGAGGCCTCTGGAAACACCATATATTTT.

This clone has only a few counts. The rearrangement joins TRBV7-2 to TRBJ2-3, with D possibly called TRBD1 or TRBD2 (5 bases each). Germline V CDR1 and CDR2: SGHTA, FQGNSA. V was cut by 1 base and J by 6 bases, with 17 bases left in between. This CDR3 has 16 residues. As DNA, the CDR3 is TGTGCCAGCAGCTTAGGTCGAGGGACGCCGAGGGATACGCAGTATTTT. Translated, it gives CASSLGRGTPRDTQYF.

V and J are TRBV2 and TRBJ2-5; unclear D gene. CDR3 size: 11 residues. Deletions cut 6 bases from V and 7 bases from J, with 9 bases between. Per the germline V gene, CDR1 is SNHLY and CDR2 is FYNNEI. Here the CDR3 reads CASSPSGTQYF. The CDR3, as DNA: TGTGCCAGCAGCCCTTCGGGGACCCAGTACTTC.

Here the CDR3 reads CASSRGGSNQPQHF. The CDR3, as DNA: TGTGCCAGCAGTCGAGGGGGGAGCAATCAGCCCCAGCATTTT. This sequence joins TRBV28 and TRBJ1-5; D is possibly TRBD1 (6 bases). Germline lookup yields CDR1 MDHEN and CDR2 SYDVKM. With 5 bases removed from V and 1 base from J, the gap between germline ends came to 9 bases. This CDR3 has 14 residues. The full variable domain, with the rest looked up from reference TRBV28 and TRBJ1-5, is DVKVTQSSRYLVKRTGEKVFLECVQDMDHENMFWYRQDPGLGLRLIYFSYDVKMKEKGDIPEGYSVSREKKERFSLILESASTNQTSMYLCASSRGGSNQPQHFGDGTRLSIL.

J is TRBJ2-7 and V is TRBV7-8, with D hard to call. The V and J ends lost 5 bases and 1 base respectively, with 12 bases between them. This CDR3 contains 14 residues. The germline V gene encodes CDR1 SGHVS and CDR2 FQNEAQ. CDR3 coding DNA: TGTGCCAGCAGCGCCAGGACCGAATCCTACGAGCAGTACTTC. It translates to CASSARTESYEQYF.

The V and J genes are TRBV5-4 and TRBJ2-7; D call uncertain. Germline values: CDR1 SGHNT, CDR2 YYREEE (reference sequence). Trimming removed 1 base from V and 2 bases from J, with 7 bases in between. CDR3 length: 13 amino acids. CDR3 in amino acids: CASSLNRAYEQYV. CDR3 in DNA: TGTGCCAGCAGCTTGAACAGAGCCTACGAGCAGTACGTC.

This clone was seen more than once but under ten times. This chain links TRBV6-6 with TRBJ2-4; D possibly corresponds to TRBD2 (5 bases). CDR3 size: 13 residues. Between the trimmed V and J ends, which lost 6 bases and 7 bases, there was a span of 13 bases. Germline V CDR1 and CDR2: MNHNY, SVGAGI (reference sequence). CDR3 protein: CASREGLGNIQYF. The CDR3 DNA reads TGTGCCAGCAGGGAAGGACTCGGGAACATTCAGTACTTC.

This clone was recorded once. V usage is TRBV4-1 and J usage is TRBJ2-7; tentative D call: TRBD1 (5 bases). The V gene lost 1 base and the J gene lost 3 bases, with 13 bases spanning the gap. Germline lookup yields CDR1 MGHRA and CDR2 YSYEKL. This CDR3 comprises 15 residues. The CDR3 coding sequence is TGCGCCAGCAGCCAAGGGGCAATGACAGTCTACGAGCAGTACGTC. It specifies CASSQGAMTVYEQYV.

This clone has a handful of counts. This chain joins TRBV6-6 and TRBJ2-3, with TRBD2 as a possible D gene (5 bases). V lost 1 base, J lost 0 bases, and 8 bases lay in between. The V gene's germline CDR1 is MNHNY and CDR2 SVGAGI (reference sequence). This CDR3 spans 15 amino acids. The CDR3 loop is CASSYLATSTDTQYF. DNA for the CDR3: TGTGCCAGCAGTTACTTAGCGACGAGCACAGATACGCAGTATTTT.

This chain joins TRBV6-6 and TRBJ1-2; D is uncertain. Deletions cut 3 bases from V and 2 bases from J, with 13 bases between. In germline, CDR1 is MNHNY, CDR2 SVGAGI (reference sequence). This CDR3 contains 15 residues. The CDR3 loop reads CASSYSLKGNYGYTF. DNA for the CDR3: TGTGCCAGCAGTTATTCCCTCAAGGGCAACTATGGCTACACCTTC.

The chain couples TRBV11-2 to TRBJ1-3; unclear D gene. Per the germline V gene, CDR1 is SGHAT and CDR2 is FQNNGV. Trimming stripped 1 base from V and 8 bases from J, with 15 bases between. The CDR3 is 15 amino acids. The CDR3 DNA follows: TGTGCCAGCAGCTTAGCCCGCGGGATGAGAGACACCATATATTTT. Translation: CASSLARGMRDTIYF.

This chain joins TRBV5-1 and TRBJ2-5; 8 bases are a match to TRBD2. The CDR3 contains 14 residues. V gave up 2 bases and J gave up 5 bases; unmatched junction bases: 5. Germline V gene lookup returns CDR1 SGHRS and CDR2 YFSETQ. The chain's CDR3 is CASSLGLALETQYF. The CDR3 coding sequence is TGCGCCAGCAGCTTAGGACTAGCTTTGGAGACCCAGTACTTC.